This T cell receptor (beta chain) appears in the sequencing data of a study of blood T cell repertoires in COVID-19. The table came from immunoSEQ multiplex PCR; TCRdb's copy has only in-frame clones and leaves some out. Of some 320,000 clones detected, roughly nine tenths appear once; the ten largest clones hold roughly 2.6%. All recovered Cohort 3 donors got two negative PCRs, got clearance, or saw symptom resolution. Germline V lookup: CDR1 SGDLS, CDR2 YYNGEE. Trimming pared 0 bases from V and 3 bases from J, leaving 7 bases between. The CDR3 covers 14 residues. About this clone: Within the sample, other DNA sequences also encode this same CDR3.

Sequencing was carried out using PBMCs or T cells enriched from blood (not recorded which). The TCR was taken from a man between 60 and 75 years old who had recovered from COVID-19. This chain uses TRBV9 with TRBJ1-5; D is undetermined. The CDR3 sequence is CASSVDGSNQPQHF. CDR3 in DNA: TGTGCCAGCAGCGTAGACGGGTCCAATCAGCCCCAGCATTTT.